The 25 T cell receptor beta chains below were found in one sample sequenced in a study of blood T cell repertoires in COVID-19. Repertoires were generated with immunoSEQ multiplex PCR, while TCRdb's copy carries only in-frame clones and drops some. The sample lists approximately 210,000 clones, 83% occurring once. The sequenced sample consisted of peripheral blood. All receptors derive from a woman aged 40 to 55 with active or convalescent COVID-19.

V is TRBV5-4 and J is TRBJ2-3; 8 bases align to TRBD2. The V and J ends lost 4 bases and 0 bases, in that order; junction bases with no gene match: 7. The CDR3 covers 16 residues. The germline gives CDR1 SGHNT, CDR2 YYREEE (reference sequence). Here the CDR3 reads CASSDAGTRSTDTQYF. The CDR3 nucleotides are TGTGCCAGCAGCGATGCCGGGACTAGGAGCACAGATACGCAGTATTTT. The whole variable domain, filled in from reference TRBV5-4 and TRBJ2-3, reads ETGVTQSPTHLIKTRGQQVTLRCSSQSGHNTVSWYQQALGQGPQFIFQYYREEENGRGNFPPRFSGLQFPNYSSELNVNALELDDSALYLCASSDAGTRSTDTQYFGPGTRLTVL.

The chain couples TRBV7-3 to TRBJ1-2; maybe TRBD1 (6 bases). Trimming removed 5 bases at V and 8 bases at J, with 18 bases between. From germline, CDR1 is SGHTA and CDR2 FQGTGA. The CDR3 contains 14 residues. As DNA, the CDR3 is TGTGCCAGCAGCGCTACCCAGGGGTCGGGCGGCTACACCTTC. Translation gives CASSATQGSGGYTF.

CDR3 in amino acids: CASSLIGGWGYTF. CDR3 nucleotide sequence: TGTGCCAGCAGCTTGATCGGGGGATGGGGCTACACCTTC. The chain couples TRBV5-4 to TRBJ1-2; D is perhaps TRBD1 (5 bases). Germline V gene lookup returns CDR1 SGHNT and CDR2 YYREEE (reference sequence). Trimming stripped 1 base from V and 8 bases from J, with 12 bases between. The CDR3 length is 13 residues.

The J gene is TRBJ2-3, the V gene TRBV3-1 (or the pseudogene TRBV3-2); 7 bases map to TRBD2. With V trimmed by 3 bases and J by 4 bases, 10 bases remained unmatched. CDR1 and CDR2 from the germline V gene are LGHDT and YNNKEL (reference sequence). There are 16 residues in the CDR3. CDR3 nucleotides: TGTGCCAGCAGCCACAGAACGGCGGGAGTCGCAGATACGCAGTATTTT. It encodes CASSHRTAGVADTQYF.

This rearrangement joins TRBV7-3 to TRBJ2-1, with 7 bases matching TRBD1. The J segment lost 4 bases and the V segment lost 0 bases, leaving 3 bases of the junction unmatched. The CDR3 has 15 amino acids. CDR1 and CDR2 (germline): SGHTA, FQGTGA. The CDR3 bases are TGTGCCAGCAGCTTAACAGGGGGCGGGTACAATGAGCAGTTCTTC. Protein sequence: CASSLTGGGYNEQFF. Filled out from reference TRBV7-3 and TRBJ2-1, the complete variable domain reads GAGVSQTPSNKVTEKGKYVELRCDPISGHTALYWYRQSLGQGPEFLIYFQGTGAADDSGLPNDRFFAVRPEGSVSTLKIQRTERGDSAVYLCASSLTGGGYNEQFFGPGTRLTVL.

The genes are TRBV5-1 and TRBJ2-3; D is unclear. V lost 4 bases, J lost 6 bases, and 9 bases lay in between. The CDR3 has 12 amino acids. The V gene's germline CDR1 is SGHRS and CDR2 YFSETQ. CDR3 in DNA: TGCGCCAGCAGCCAACAGTGGGATACGCAGTATTTT. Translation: CASSQQWDTQYF. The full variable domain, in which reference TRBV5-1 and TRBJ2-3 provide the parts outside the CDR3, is KAGVTQTPRYLIKTRGQQVTLSCSPISGHRSVSWYQQTPGQGLQFLFEYFSETQRNKGNFPGRFSGRQFSNSRSEMNVSTLELGDSALYLCASSQQWDTQYFGPGTRLTVL.

The CDR3 DNA is TGCAGCGTTGCTGCAGGGATCAATCAGCCCCAGCATTTT. It codes for CSVAAGINQPQHF. The V and J genes are TRBV29-1 and TRBJ1-5, with D tentatively TRBD1 (5 bases). This CDR3 spans 13 amino acids. CDR1 and CDR2 (germline): SQVTM, ANQGSEA. V was cut by 4 bases and J by 3 bases, with 10 bases left in between.

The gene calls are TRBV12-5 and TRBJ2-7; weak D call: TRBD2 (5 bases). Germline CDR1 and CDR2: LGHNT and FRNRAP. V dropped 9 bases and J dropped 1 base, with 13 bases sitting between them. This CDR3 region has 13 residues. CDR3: CASSNGGSYEQYF. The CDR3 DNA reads TGTGCTAGCTCAAACGGAGGTTCCTACGAGCAGTACTTC.

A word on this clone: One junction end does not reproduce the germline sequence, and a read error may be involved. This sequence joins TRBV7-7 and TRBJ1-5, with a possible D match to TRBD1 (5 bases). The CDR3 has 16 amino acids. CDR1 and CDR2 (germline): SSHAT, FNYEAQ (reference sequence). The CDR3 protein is CASSLEQGRINQPQHF. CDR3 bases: TGTGCTAGCAGCTTAGAGCAGGGTCGGATCAATCAGCCCCAGCATTTT.

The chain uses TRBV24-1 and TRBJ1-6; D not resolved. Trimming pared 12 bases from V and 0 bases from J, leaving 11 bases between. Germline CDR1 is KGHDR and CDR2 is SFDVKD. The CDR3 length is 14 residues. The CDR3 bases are TGTGCCTCCCGCGGGAGCTCCTATAATTCACCCCTCCACTTT. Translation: CASRGSSYNSPLHF.

CDR3 DNA sequence: TGTGCCAGCAGCCATAACAGGGGCGGCGAGCAGTACTTC. Encoded protein: CASSHNRGGEQYF. This sequence joins TRBV3-1 (or the pseudogene TRBV3-2) and TRBJ2-7; 7 bases line up with TRBD1. Per the germline V gene, CDR1 is LGHDT and CDR2 is YNNKEL (reference sequence). The CDR3 is 13 residues long. V was clipped by 3 bases and J by 6 bases; unmatched bases: 5.

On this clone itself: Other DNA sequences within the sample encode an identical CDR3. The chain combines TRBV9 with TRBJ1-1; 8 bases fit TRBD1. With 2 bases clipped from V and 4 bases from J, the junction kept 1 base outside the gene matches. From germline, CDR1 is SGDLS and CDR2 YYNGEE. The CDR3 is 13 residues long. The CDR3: CASSVDRGTEAFF. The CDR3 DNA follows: TGTGCCAGCAGCGTCGACAGGGGCACTGAAGCTTTCTTT.

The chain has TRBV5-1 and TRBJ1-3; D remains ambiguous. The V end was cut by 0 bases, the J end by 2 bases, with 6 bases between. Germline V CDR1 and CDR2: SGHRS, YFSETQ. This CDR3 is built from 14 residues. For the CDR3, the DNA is TGCGCCAGCAGCTTGGAGAGGCCTGGAAACACCATATATTTT. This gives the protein CASSLERPGNTIYF.

The CDR3 sequence is CASTLLRDSNGYTF. The CDR3 nucleotides read TGTGCCAGCACCTTGCTGAGGGACAGTAATGGCTACACCTTC. This chain joins TRBV2 and TRBJ1-2; 7 bases align to TRBD1. With V trimmed by 7 bases and J by 6 bases, 11 bases remained unmatched. The CDR3 totals 14 residues. Per the germline V gene, CDR1 is SNHLY and CDR2 is FYNNEI.

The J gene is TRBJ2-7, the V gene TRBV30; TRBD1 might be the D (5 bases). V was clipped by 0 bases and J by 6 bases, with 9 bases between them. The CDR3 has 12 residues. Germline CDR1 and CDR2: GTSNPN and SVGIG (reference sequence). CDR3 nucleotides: TGTGCCTGGAGTGTACGTAGGGGCGAGCAGTACTTC. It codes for CAWSVRRGEQYF.

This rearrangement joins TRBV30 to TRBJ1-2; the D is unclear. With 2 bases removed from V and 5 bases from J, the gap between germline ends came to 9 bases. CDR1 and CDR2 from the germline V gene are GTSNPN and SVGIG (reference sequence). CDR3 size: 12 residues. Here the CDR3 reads CAWSLSLYGYTF. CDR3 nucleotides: TGTGCCTGGAGTCTCTCTCTTTATGGCTACACCTTC.

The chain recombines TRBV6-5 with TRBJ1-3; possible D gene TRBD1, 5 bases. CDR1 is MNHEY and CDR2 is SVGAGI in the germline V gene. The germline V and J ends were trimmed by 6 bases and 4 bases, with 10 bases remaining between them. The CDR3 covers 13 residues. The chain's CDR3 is CASRGREGNTIYF. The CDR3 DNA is TGTGCCAGCAGGGGGCGCGAGGGAAACACCATATATTTT.

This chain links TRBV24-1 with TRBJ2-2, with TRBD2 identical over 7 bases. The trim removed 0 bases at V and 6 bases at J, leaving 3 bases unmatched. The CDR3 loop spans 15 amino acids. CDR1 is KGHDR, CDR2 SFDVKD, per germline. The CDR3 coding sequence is TGTGCCACCAGTGATTTGCCTAGCGGAGCCGGGGAGCTGTTTTTT. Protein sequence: CATSDLPSGAGELFF.

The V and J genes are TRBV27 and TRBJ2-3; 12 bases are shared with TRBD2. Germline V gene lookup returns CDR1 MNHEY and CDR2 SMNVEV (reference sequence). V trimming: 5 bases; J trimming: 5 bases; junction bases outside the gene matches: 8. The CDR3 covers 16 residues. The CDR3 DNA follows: TGTGCCAGCAGTAGACTAGCGGGGGTTCGGGGAGATACGCAGTATTTT. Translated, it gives CASSRLAGVRGDTQYF.

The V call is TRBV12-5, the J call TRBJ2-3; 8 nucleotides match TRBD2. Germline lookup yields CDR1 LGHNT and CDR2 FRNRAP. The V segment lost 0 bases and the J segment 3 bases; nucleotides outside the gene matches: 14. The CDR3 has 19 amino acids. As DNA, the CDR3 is TGTGCTAGTGGTTTGGTACTAAGCGGGCGGGGGGCCAGGACAGATACGCAGTATTTT. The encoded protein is CASGLVLSGRGARTDTQYF.

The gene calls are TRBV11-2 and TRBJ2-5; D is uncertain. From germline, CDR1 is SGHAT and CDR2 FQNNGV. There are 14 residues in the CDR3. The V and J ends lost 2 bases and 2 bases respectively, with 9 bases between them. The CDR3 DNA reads TGTGCCAGCAGCTTATTTCGTTCGCAAGAGACCCAGTACTTC. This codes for CASSLFRSQETQYF.

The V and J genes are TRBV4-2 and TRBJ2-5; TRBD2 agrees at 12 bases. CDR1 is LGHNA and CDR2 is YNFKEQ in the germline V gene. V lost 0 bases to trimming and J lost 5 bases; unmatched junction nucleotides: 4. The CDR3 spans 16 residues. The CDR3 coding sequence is TGTGCCAGCAGCCAAGAGGCTAGCGGGGGGGAGGAGACCCAGTACTTC. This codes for CASSQEASGGEETQYF.

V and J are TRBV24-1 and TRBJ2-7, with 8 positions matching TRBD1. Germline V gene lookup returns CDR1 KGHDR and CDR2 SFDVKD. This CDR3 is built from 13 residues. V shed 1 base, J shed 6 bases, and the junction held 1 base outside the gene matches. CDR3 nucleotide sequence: TGTGCCACCAGTGATTTTACAGGGGGCGAGCAGTACTTC. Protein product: CATSDFTGGEQYF.

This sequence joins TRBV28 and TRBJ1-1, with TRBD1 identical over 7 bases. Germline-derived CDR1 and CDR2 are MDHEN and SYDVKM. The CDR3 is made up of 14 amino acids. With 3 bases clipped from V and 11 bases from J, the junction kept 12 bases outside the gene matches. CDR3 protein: CASSFIGDSNPAFF. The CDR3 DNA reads TGTGCCAGCAGTTTCATTGGGGACAGTAATCCGGCTTTCTTT.

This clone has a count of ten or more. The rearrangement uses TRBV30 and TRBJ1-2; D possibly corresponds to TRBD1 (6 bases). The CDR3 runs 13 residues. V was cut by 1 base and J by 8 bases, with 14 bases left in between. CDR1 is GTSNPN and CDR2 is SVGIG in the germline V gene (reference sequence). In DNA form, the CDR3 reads TGTGCCTGGAGTGCACAGGGTTCCTACGGCTACACCTTC. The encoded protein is CAWSAQGSYGYTF.